These 15 T cell receptor beta chains came from one sample sequenced in a study of Ad26.COV2.S vaccination and SARS-CoV-2 variants. Some clones are missing from TCRdb's copy, which holds only in-frame ones; the method was immunoSEQ multiplex PCR. Of approximately 400,000 clones listed, about 85% are singletons. The sample's treatment: about 20 received Ad26.COV2.S at low or high dose, single or two shots; about five received placebo; per-sample allocation not given. Following the first vaccine or placebo injection, samples were taken on day 63. The sample was peripheral blood, taken in a trial of Ad26.COV2.S vaccine versus placebo. The receptors shown here come from a person between 18 and 59 years old who received the Ad26.COV2.S COVID-19 vaccine or a placebo.

The chain joins TRBV29-1 to TRBJ2-7; 9 bases are shared with TRBD1. The CDR3 covers 16 residues. The germline V gene encodes CDR1 SQVTM and CDR2 ANQGSEA. Trimming at V came to 6 bases and at J to 7 bases, leaving 19 bases not matched to a gene. The CDR3 spells CSVQVTTGTGIEEQYF. DNA for the CDR3: TGCAGCGTCCAAGTTACCACCGGGACAGGGATTGAAGAGCAGTACTTC.

This chain joins TRBV5-4 and TRBJ2-1, with TRBD2 matching 7 bases. V shed 4 bases, J shed 8 bases, and the junction held 9 bases outside the gene matches. The CDR3 consists of 14 residues. Germline CDR1 reads SGHNT; CDR2 reads YYREEE (reference sequence). The CDR3 bases are TGTGCCAGCAGCGTACGGACTAGGCCAGATGAGCAGTTCTTC. Its protein product is CASSVRTRPDEQFF.

Here the CDR3 DNA reads TGCGCCAGCAGCTTGGCACTCGGTGTCGGTTTCGGACAGGGGATCCGTGCTTCCTACAATGAGCAGTTCTTC. It is translated as CASSLALGVGFGQGIRASYNEQFF. The chain has TRBV5-1 and TRBJ2-1; 9 bases agree with TRBD1. V trimming: 0 bases; J trimming: 1 base; junction bases outside the gene matches: 26. CDR1 and CDR2 from the germline V gene are SGHRS and YFSETQ. The CDR3 spans 24 residues.

In DNA form, the CDR3 reads TGTGCCAGCAGCTTAGGGAGGGCCACTCGGGCAGATACGCAGTATTTT. Protein sequence: CASSLGRATRADTQYF. The chain carries TRBV7-2 and TRBJ2-3; possibly TRBD2 for D (6 bases). There are 16 residues in the CDR3. V lost 1 base and J 4 bases, leaving 15 bases between the germline ends. The germline V gene encodes CDR1 SGHTA and CDR2 FQGNSA.

The chain recombines TRBV7-8 with TRBJ2-7; 9 positions agree with TRBD1. The germline CDR1 and CDR2 sequences are SGHVS and FQNEAQ. The CDR3 is 15 amino acids. Trimming cost V 5 bases and J 3 bases; bases outside gene matches: 8. CDR3 in amino acids: CASSPRGQGVYEQYF. The CDR3 bases are TGTGCCAGCAGCCCCCGGGGACAGGGCGTCTACGAGCAGTACTTC.

The V call is TRBV5-1, the J call TRBJ2-2; D gene ambiguous. Trimming cost V 2 bases and J 7 bases, with 12 bases left between them. The CDR3 extends over 14 amino acids. In germline, CDR1 is SGHRS, CDR2 YFSETQ. CDR3 in DNA: TGCGCCAGCAGCTTTGGAGAACGAGTCGGGGAGCTGTTTTTT. It is translated as CASSFGERVGELFF.

The J gene is TRBJ2-3, the V gene TRBV27; 7 bases map to TRBD1. This CDR3 has 16 amino acids. CDR1 MNHEY and CDR2 SMNVEV come from the germline V gene (reference sequence). Trimming cost V 4 bases and J 3 bases; bases outside gene matches: 10. The CDR3 DNA reads as TGTGCCAGCAGTTCACTAAGGGGGCTTACGACAGATACGCAGTATTTT. It specifies CASSSLRGLTTDTQYF.

The V gene is TRBV19, the J gene TRBJ2-5, with 8 positions matching TRBD2. This CDR3 is built from 17 residues. J was trimmed by 1 base and V by 1 base; bases with no gene match: 8. The germline gives CDR1 LNHDA, CDR2 SQIVND (reference sequence). The CDR3 DNA sequence: TGTGCCAGTAGTATAGGGACTAGCAGGGGAGGCCAAGAGACCCAGTACTTC. Its translation: CASSIGTSRGGQETQYF.

V gene TRBV4-3 combines with J gene TRBJ1-1; 9 bases are a match to TRBD1. V lost 0 bases, J lost 1 base, and 0 bases stayed unmatched. Germline CDR1 and CDR2: LGHNA and YSLEER. This CDR3 is built from 15 residues. The CDR3 is CASSQEDRGNTEAFF. The CDR3 coding sequence is TGCGCCAGCAGCCAAGAGGACAGGGGGAACACTGAAGCTTTCTTT.

The chain is built from TRBV9 and TRBJ2-7; 7 positions match TRBD1. This CDR3 comprises 14 residues. The V gene end was trimmed by 0 bases and the J gene end by 6 bases; junction bases not matched to a gene: 6. Germline V lookup: CDR1 SGDLS, CDR2 YYNGEE. DNA of the CDR3: TGTGCCAGCAGCGTAGTAACGTCAGGGGGCGAGCAGTACTTC. The encoded protein is CASSVVTSGGEQYF.

V gene TRBV28 combines with J gene TRBJ1-3; 11 bases align to TRBD1. The V gene's germline CDR1 is MDHEN and CDR2 SYDVKM. The CDR3 is 17 amino acids. J gave up 4 bases and V 5 bases, and 10 bases lay outside the gene matches. The DNA of the CDR3 is TGTGCCAGCAGTCCGAGCCCGGGACAGGGGGAGGGAAACACCATATATTTT. It specifies CASSPSPGQGEGNTIYF.

The rearrangement uses TRBV5-4 and TRBJ1-1, with 10 bases fitting TRBD1. J was trimmed by 6 bases and V by 4 bases; bases with no gene match: 6. The CDR3 spans 14 residues. Germline CDR1 is SGHNT and CDR2 is YYREEE (reference sequence). The CDR3 loop is CASSLGQGDAEAFF. Here the CDR3 DNA reads TGTGCCAGCAGCCTCGGACAGGGGGACGCTGAAGCTTTCTTT.

The chain is built from TRBV18 and TRBJ1-1, with 9 nucleotides matching TRBD1. Trimming at V came to 2 bases and at J to 1 base, leaving 11 bases not matched to a gene. The CDR3 runs 18 residues. The V gene's germline CDR1 is KGHSH and CDR2 LQKENI. This chain's CDR3 is CASSPVLGTGTGNTEAFF. In DNA form, the CDR3 reads TGTGCCAGCTCACCAGTTCTCGGGACAGGGACCGGGAACACTGAAGCTTTCTTT. The whole variable domain, remainder taken from reference TRBV18 and TRBJ1-1, is NAGVMQNPRHLVRRRGQEARLRCSPMKGHSHVYWYRQLPEEGLKFMVYLQKENIIDESGMPKERFSAEFPKEGPSILRIQQVVRGDSAAYFCASSPVLGTGTGNTEAFFGQGTRLTVV.

The chain couples TRBV4-3 to TRBJ2-7; 7 nucleotides match TRBD1. The CDR3 contains 15 residues. The V segment lost 0 bases and the J segment 2 bases; nucleotides outside the gene matches: 4. The germline CDR1 and CDR2 sequences are LGHNA and YSLEER. The CDR3 nucleotides are TGCGCCAGCAGCCAAGAGCTGGGACAGCCCTACGAGCAGTACTTC. Encoded protein: CASSQELGQPYEQYF.

This chain joins TRBV18 and TRBJ2-7; a possible D gene is TRBD2 (5 bases). This CDR3 contains 12 residues. CDR1 and CDR2 (germline): KGHSH, LQKENI. The V end was cut by 6 bases, the J end by 7 bases, with 13 bases between. CDR3 residues: CASSPSGGEQYF. The DNA of the CDR3 is TGTGCCAGCTCCCCCAGCGGTGGGGAGCAGTACTTC.